The T cell receptor (beta chain) under discussion was sequenced for a study of CD8+CD57+ T cells in acquired aplastic anemia (dated by TCRdb to 2017 to 2018). Background on the whole study: Extracted DNA from sorted CD4+ and CD8+ cells averaged about 3.4 ug, ranging from roughly 0.17 to 30 ug. CD8+CD57+ expansion was defined as a frequency above the mean frequency observed in healthy subjects. The investigation overall reported the following: Around 28 CD8+ CDR3 sequences were found to be shared between patients and controls, but these sequences appeared to be highly expressed in patients and within the immunodominant clones of the patients. Patients and healthy controls showed no significant difference in CD8+ Simpson's diversity (P=0.060).

The CDR1 and CDR2 encoded by the germline V gene are SNHLY and FYNNEI. From cysteine to phenylalanine, the CDR3 is 14 amino acids long. Only the CDR3 part of the read is kept: 42 bases, read in frame from the first base. Germline trimming amounts to 5 bases on V and 0 bases on J, with 3 as the count of junction bases outside the gene matches. Profiling of TCR beta VDJ combinations and CDR3 sequences used genomic DNA as the template. An Illumina HiSeq 2000 was used for TCR repertoire sequencing. In the original analysis: TRBV/TRBJ rearrangement plots, CDR3 size and DJ length profiles, and Simpson's diversity index were used to assess repertoires. The most abundant DNA sequence in the deep sequencing data was defined as the immunodominant clone. CDR3 amino acid sequences were screened for sharing across subjects and compared with published repertoires and the VDJdb database. In-frame beta chains were kept once TCRdb had trimmed the public reads at Q25 with fastp and called clones with MiXCR. When rows share a CDR3 protein, they turn into one entry using the most common DNA and genes. These V and J calls originate from TCRdb's pipeline instead of the authors' own analysis. The sample table contains 150,000 to 200,000 distinct CDR3 sequences; only one count was recorded for roughly 65% of them. The biggest ten clones account for about 39% of the sample.

As to this clonotype: Its antigen remains unidentified. The sample holds no much larger clone one base away, and base qualities are not on file.

Expansion of CD8+CD57+ cells had been shown by flow cytometry in the patients chosen for sequencing. All patients had severe acquired aplastic anemia diagnosed by International Study of Aplastic Anemia and Agranulocytosis and Camitta criteria. At the time blood was sampled, none of the patients had received any therapy. In the study, sorted CD4+ and CD8+ blood T cells from patients with severe aplastic anemia and from healthy subjects underwent deep sequencing of TCR repertoires. In the USA, patient enrollment took place under clinicaltrials.gov protocols 00001620, 01623167, 00001397, 00071045, 00081523 and 00961064. Ficoll-Paque density gradient centrifugation was used to isolate peripheral blood mononuclear cells. CD4+ and CD8+ T cells were sorted by FACS or magnetic beads before DNA extraction.

This clonotype was sampled from a human donor with aplastic anemia. This chain joins TRBV2 to TRBJ2-7; 8 bases in the middle match TRBD1. Sequencing was done on a sample of sorted CD4+, CD8+, or CD8+CD57+ T cells (not recorded which) from PBMCs. The encoded CDR3 is CASSSTGASYEQYF. In nucleotide form, the sequence is TGTGCCAGCAGTTCGACAGGGGCCTCCTACGAGCAGTACTTC.